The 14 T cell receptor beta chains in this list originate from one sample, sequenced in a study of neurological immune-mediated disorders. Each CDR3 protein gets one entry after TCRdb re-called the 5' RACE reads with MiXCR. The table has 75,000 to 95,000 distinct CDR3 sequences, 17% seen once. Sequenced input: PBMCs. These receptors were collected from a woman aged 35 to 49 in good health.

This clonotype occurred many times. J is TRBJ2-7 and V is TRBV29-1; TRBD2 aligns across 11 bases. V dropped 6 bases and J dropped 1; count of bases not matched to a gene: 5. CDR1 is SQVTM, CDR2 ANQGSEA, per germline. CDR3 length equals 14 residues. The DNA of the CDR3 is TGCAGCGTCCGACTAGCGGGGCTATCCTACGAGCAGTACTTC. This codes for CSVRLAGLSYEQYF.

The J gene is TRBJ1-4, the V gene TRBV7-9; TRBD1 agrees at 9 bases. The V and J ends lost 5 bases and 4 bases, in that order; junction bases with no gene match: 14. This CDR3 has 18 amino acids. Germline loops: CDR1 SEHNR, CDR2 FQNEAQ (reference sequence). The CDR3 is CASSRGTGSLGGNEKLFF. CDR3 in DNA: TGTGCCAGCAGCCGCGGGACAGGGTCACTTGGTGGTAATGAAAAACTGTTTTTT. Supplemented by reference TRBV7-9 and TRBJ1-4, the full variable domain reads DTGVSQNPRHKITKRGQNVTFRCDPISEHNRLYWYRQTLGQGPEFLTYFQNEAQLEKSRLLSDRFSAERPKGSFSTLEIQRTEQGDSAMYLCASSRGTGSLGGNEKLFFGSGTQLSVL.

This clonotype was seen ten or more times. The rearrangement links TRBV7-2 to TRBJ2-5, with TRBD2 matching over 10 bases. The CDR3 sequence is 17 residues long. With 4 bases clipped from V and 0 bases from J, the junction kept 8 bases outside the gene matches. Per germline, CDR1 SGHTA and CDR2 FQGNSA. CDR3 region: CASSSYLAGVDQETQYF. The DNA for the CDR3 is TGTGCCAGCAGCTCGTATCTAGCGGGAGTGGACCAAGAGACCCAGTACTTC.

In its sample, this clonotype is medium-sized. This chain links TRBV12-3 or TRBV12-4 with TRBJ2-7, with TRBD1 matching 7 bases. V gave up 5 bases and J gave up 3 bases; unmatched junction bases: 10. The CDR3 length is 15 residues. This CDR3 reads CASSDPDRQGYEQYF. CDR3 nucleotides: TGTGCCAGCAGTGATCCTGACCGACAGGGCTACGAGCAGTACTTC.

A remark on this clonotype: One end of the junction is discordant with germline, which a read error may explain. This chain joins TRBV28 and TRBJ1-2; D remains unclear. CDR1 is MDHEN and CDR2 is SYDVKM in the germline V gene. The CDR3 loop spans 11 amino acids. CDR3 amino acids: CASSFGLGYAF. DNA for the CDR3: TGTGCCAGCAGTTTCGGGTTGGGCTACGCCTTC.

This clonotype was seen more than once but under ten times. CDR3: CASSQRDEKLFF. The CDR3 region has the DNA TGTGCCAGCAGCCAGAGGGATGAAAAACTGTTTTTT. V and J are TRBV7-6 and TRBJ1-4, with no clear D. This CDR3 is built from 12 residues. Germline V gives CDR1 SGHVS, CDR2 FNYEAQ. The ends were cut back, 5 bases at V and 6 bases at J, with 7 bases in the middle.

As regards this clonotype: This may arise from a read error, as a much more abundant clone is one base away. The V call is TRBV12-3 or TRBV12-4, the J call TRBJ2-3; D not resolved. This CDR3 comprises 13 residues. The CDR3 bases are TGTGCCAGCAGTTTAGTCACGGATTATACGCACTATTTT. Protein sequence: CASSLVTDYTHYF.

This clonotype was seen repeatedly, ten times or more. The CDR3 is CASSLASSGAGGGDTQYF. The CDR3 nucleotides are TGTGCCAGCAGCTTAGCTTCCTCTGGAGCGGGGGGAGGAGATACGCAGTATTTT. This chain links TRBV7-8 with TRBJ2-3, with 9 bases fitting TRBD2. V was clipped by 0 bases and J by 5 bases; unmatched bases: 12. Germline V CDR1 and CDR2: SGHVS, FQNEAQ. This CDR3 spans 18 amino acids.

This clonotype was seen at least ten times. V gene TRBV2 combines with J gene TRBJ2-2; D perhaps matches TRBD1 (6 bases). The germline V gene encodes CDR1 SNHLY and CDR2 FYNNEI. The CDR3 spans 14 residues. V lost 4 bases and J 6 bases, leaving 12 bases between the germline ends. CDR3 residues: CASSAQTGSGELFF. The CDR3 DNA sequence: TGTGCCAGCAGTGCCCAGACAGGATCCGGGGAGCTGTTTTTT.

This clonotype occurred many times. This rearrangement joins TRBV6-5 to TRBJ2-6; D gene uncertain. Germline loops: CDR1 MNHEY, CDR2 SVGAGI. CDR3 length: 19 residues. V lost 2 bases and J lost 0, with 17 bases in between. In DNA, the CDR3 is TGTGCCAGCAGTTACGAGTCCTTGCGTAGGGACTCTGGGGCCAACGTCCTGACTTTC. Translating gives CASSYESLRRDSGANVLTF.

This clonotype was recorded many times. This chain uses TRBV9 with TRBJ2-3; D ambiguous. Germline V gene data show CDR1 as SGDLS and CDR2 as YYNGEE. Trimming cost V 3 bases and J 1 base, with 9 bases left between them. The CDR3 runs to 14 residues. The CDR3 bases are TGTGCCAGCAGCGGCAGCCGCGGCACAGATACGCAGTATTTT. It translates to CASSGSRGTDTQYF.

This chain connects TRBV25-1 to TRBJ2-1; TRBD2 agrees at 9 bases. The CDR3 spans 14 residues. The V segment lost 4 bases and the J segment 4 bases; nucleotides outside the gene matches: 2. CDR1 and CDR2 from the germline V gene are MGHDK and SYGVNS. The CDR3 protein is CASSVSGSYNEQFF. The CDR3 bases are TGTGCCAGCAGTGTTAGCGGGAGTTACAATGAGCAGTTCTTC.

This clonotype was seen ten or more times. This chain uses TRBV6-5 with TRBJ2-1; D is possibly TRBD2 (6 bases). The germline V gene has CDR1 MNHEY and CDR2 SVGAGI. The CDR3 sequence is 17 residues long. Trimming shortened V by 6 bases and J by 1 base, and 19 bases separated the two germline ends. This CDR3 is CASRGLEAGRSYNEQFF. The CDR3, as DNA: TGTGCCAGCAGGGGATTAGAAGCGGGCAGATCCTACAATGAGCAGTTCTTC.

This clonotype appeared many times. CDR3 DNA: TGTGCCAGCAAAGGCAGTAATGAAAAACTGTTTTTT. Amino acid sequence: CASKGSNEKLFF. The gene calls are TRBV2 and TRBJ1-4; no reliable D call. Per the germline V gene, CDR1 is SNHLY and CDR2 is FYNNEI. CDR3 size: 12 residues. V was shortened by 7 bases and J by 4 bases, with 7 bases between the two germline ends. The whole variable domain, remainder taken from reference TRBV2 and TRBJ1-4, is EPEVTQTPSHQVTQMGQEVILRCVPISNHLYFYWYRQILGQKVEFLVSFYNNEISEKSEIFDDQFSVERPDGSNFTLKIRSTKLEDSAMYFCASKGSNEKLFFGSGTQLSVL.